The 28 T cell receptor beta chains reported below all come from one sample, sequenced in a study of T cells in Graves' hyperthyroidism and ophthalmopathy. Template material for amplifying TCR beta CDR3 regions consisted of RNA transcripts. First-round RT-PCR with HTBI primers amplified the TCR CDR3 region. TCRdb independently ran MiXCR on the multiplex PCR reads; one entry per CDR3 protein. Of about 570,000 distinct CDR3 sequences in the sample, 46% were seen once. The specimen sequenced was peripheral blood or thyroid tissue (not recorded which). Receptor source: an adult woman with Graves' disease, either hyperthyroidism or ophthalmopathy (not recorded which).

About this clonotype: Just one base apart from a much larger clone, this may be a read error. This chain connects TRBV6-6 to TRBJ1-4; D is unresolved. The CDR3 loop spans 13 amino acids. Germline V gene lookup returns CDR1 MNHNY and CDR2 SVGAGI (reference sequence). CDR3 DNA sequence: TGTGCCGGCAGTTATCACGGTTATGAAAAACTGTTTTTT. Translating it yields CAGSYHGYEKLFF.

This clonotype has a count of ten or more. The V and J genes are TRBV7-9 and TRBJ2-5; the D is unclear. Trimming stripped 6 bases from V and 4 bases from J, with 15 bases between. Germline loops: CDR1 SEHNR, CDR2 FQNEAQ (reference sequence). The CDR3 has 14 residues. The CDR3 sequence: CASRRSGAGETQYF. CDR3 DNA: TGTGCCAGCAGGAGGAGTGGCGCAGGAGAGACCCAGTACTTC.

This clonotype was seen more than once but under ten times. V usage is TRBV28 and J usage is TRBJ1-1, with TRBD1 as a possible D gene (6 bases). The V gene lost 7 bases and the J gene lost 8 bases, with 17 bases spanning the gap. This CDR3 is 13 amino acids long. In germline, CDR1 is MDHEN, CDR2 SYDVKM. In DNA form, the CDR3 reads TGTGCCAGCAAGACTCCCGGGACACTAGAAGCTTTCTTT. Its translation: CASKTPGTLEAFF.

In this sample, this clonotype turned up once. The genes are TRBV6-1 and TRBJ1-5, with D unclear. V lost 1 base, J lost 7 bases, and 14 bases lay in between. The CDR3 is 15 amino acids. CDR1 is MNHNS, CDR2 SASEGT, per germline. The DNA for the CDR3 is TGTGCCAGCAGTGAAGGCCCCGGAGACGAGCAGCCCCAGCATTTT. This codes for CASSEGPGDEQPQHF.

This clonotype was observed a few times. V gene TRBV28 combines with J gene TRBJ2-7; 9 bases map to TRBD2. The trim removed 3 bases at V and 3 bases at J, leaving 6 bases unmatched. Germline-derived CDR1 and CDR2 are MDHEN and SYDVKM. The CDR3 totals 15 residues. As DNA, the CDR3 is TGTGCCAGCAGTTTGTTAGCGGGAGAGGTCTACGAGCAGTACTTC. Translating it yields CASSLLAGEVYEQYF.

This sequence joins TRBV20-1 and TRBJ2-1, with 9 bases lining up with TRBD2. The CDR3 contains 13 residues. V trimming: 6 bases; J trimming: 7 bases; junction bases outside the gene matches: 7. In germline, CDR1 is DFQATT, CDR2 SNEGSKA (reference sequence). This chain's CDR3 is CSAIGLAGNEQFF. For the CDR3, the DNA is TGCAGTGCCATAGGGCTAGCGGGAAATGAGCAGTTCTTC.

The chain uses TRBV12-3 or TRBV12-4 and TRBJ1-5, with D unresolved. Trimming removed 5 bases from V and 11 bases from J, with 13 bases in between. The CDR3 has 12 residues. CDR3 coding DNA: TGTGCCAGCAGTCCTTCCATCCGGACCCAGCATTTT. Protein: CASSPSIRTQHF.

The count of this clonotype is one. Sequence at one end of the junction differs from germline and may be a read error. CDR3 nucleotides: TGCAGCGCTACTGGCAAACGCTCGCCCCAGCATTTT. Protein product: CSATGKRSPQHF. V is TRBV20-1 and J is TRBJ1-5; D not resolved. This CDR3 region has 12 residues. Per germline, CDR1 DFQATT and CDR2 SNEGSKA (reference sequence).

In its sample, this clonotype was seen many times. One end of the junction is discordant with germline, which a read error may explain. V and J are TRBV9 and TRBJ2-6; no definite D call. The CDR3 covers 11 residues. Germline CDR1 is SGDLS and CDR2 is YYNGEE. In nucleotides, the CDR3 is TGTGCCAGCAGCGGCTCCAACACTGAAGCTTTC. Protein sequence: CASSGSNTEAF. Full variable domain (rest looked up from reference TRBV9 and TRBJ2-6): DSGVTQTPKHLITATGQRVTLRCSPRSGDLSVYWYQQSLDQGLQFLIQYYNGEERAKGNILERFSAQQFPDLHSELNLSSLELGDSALYFCASSGSNTEAFGAGSRLTVL.

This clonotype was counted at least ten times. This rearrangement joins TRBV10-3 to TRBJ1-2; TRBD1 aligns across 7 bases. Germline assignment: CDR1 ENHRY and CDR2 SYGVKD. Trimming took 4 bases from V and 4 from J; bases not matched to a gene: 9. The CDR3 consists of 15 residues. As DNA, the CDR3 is TGTGCCATCAGTGTGGGACAGTCAAGTCTCTATGGCTACACCTTC. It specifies CAISVGQSSLYGYTF.

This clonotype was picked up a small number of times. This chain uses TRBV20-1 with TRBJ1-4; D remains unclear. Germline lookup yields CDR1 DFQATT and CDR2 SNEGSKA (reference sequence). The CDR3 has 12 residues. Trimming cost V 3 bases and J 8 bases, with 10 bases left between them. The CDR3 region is CSASLGSEKLFF. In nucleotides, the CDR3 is TGCAGTGCTAGCCTTGGGAGCGAAAAACTGTTTTTT.

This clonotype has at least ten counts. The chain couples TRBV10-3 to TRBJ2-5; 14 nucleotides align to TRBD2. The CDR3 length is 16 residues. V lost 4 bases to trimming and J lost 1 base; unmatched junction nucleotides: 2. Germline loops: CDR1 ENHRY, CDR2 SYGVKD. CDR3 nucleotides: TGTGCCATCAGTGGCGGACTAGCGGGAGGCCAAGAGACCCAGTACTTC. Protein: CAISGGLAGGQETQYF.

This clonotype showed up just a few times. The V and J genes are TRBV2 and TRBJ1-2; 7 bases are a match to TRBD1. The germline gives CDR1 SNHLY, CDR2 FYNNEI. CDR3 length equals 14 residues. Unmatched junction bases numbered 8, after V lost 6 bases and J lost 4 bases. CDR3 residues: CASSDRQGIYGYTF. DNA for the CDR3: TGTGCCAGCAGCGATAGACAGGGTATCTATGGCTACACCTTC.

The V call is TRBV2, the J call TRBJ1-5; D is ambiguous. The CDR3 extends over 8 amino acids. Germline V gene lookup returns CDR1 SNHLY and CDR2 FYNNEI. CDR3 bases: TGTGCTCGGCAGCCCCAGCATTTT. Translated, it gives CARQPQHF.

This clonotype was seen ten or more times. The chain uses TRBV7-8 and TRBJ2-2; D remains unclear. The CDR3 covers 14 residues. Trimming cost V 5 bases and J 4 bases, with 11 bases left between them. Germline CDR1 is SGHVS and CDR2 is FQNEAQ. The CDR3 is CASSQNPFTGELFF. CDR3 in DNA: TGTGCCAGCAGCCAAAACCCTTTCACCGGGGAGCTGTTTTTT.

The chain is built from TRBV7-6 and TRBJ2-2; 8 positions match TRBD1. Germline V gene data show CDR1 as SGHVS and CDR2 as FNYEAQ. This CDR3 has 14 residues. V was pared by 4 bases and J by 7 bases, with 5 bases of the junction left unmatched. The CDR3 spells CASSSYRGIGELFF. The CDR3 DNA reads TGTGCCAGCAGCTCATACAGGGGGATCGGGGAGCTGTTTTTT.

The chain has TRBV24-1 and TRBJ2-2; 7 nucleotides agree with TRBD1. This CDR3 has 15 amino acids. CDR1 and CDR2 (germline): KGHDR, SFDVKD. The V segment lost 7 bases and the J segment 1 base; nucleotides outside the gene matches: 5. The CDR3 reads CATRDRQGNTGELFF. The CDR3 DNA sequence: TGTGCCACCAGGGATAGACAGGGGAACACCGGGGAGCTGTTTTTT.

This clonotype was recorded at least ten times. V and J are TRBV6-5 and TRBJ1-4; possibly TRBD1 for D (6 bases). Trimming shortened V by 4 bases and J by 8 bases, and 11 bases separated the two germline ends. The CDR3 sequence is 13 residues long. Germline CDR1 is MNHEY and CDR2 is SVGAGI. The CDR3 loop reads CASSFLTGEKLFF. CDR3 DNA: TGTGCCAGCAGTTTCTTGACAGGCGAAAAACTGTTTTTT.

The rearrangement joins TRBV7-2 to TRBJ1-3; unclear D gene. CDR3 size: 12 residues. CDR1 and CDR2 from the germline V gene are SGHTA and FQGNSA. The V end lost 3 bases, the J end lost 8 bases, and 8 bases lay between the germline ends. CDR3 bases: TGTGCCAGCAGCTTCCCTGGGGACACCATATATTTT. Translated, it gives CASSFPGDTIYF.

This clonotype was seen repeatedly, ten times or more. For the CDR3, the DNA is TGCGCCAGCAGAAGCGGGGCGAACACCGGGGAGCTGTTTTTT. Protein product: CASRSGANTGELFF. The rearrangement uses TRBV4-1 and TRBJ2-2, with 7 bases fitting TRBD2. Per germline, CDR1 MGHRA and CDR2 YSYEKL. This CDR3 region has 14 residues. V shed 6 bases, J shed 0 bases, and the junction held 1 base outside the gene matches.

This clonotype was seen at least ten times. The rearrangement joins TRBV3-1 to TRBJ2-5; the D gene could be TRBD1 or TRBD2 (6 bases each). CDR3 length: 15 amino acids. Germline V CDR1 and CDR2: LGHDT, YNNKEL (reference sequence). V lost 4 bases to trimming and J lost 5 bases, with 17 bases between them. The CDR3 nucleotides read TGTGCCAGCAGCCGGGACATTCCTAGCGTCGAGACCCAGTACTTC. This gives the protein CASSRDIPSVETQYF.

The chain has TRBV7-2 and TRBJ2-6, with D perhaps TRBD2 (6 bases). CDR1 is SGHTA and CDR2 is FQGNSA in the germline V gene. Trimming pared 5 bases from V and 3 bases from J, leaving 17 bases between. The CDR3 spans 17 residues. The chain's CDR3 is CASSQLEGAGGANVLTF. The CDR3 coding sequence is TGTGCCAGCAGCCAGTTGGAGGGAGCTGGTGGGGCCAACGTCCTGACTTTC.

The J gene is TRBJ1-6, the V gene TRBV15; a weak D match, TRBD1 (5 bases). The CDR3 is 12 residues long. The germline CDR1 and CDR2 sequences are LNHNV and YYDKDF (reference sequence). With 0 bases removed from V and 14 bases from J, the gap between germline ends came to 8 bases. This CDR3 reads CATSRDGGSLHF. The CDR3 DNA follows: TGTGCCACCAGCAGAGATGGGGGGTCCCTCCACTTT.

The DNA of the CDR3 is TGTGCCACCGGCTTAGGAGGGGACGAGCAGTACTTC. Amino acid sequence: CATGLGGDEQYF. The chain combines TRBV7-2 with TRBJ2-7; a weak D match, TRBD2 (6 bases). The V end lost 10 bases, the J end lost 5 bases, and 15 bases lay between the germline ends. This CDR3 contains 12 residues. Germline V gene data show CDR1 as SGHTA and CDR2 as FQGNSA.

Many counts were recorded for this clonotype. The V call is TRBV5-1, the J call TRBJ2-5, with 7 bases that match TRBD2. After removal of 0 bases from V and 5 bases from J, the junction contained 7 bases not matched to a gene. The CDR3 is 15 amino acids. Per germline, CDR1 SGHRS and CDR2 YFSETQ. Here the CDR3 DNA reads TGCGCCAGCAGCTTGGCAGATCCAGCGGGGGAGACCCAGTACTTC. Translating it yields CASSLADPAGETQYF.

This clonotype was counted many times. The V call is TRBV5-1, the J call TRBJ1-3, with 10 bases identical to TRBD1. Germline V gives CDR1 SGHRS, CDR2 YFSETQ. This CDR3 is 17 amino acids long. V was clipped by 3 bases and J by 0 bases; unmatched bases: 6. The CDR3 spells CASSSGQGELSGNTIYF. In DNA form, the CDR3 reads TGCGCCAGCAGCTCTGGACAGGGGGAACTCTCTGGAAACACCATATATTTT.

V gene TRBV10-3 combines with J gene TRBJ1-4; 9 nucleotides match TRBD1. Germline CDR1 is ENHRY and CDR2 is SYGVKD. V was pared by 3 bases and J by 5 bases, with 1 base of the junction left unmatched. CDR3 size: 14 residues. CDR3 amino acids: CAISEQGANEKLFF. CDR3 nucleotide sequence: TGTGCCATCAGTGAACAGGGGGCGAATGAAAAACTGTTTTTT.

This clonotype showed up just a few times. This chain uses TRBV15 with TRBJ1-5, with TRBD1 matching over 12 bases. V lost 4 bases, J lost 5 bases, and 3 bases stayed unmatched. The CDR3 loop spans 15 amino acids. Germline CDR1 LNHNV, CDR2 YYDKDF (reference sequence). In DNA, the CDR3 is TGTGCCACCAGCACCCGGGACAGGGGGCATCAGCCCCAGCATTTT. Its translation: CATSTRDRGHQPQHF.